This TCR beta chain was retrieved from a study of T cells expressing NK-cell markers. Overall study context: Investigators obtained TCR beta repertoires from sorted CD3+CD56+NKG2C+, CD3+CD56+NKG2C- and CD3+CD56-NKG2C+ T cells. Eight donors were sequenced, seven testing HCMV-seropositive and one testing seronegative.

Whole-study findings and limits: The share of CD8+ T cells held by dominant NKG2C+ clonotypes was about 1.0-7.5% in 5 or 6 donors.

The CDR3 sequence is 15 residues long. Germline V lookup: CDR1 SGHNT, CDR2 YYREEE (reference sequence). Synthesis of TCR beta cDNA relied on 5'RACE template switching carrying UMIs. One entry per CDR3 protein, without DNA, is what TCRdb gives after re-calling the 5' RACE reads. This table lists roughly 280,000 distinct CDR3 sequences. With respect to this clonotype: Antigen specificity is unknown.

The rearrangement joins TRBV5-4 to TRBJ2-3. Sequences were obtained from blood T cells: a sorted CD56 or NKG2C T cell subset, CD4+ or CD8+ T cells, or bulk PBMC T cells (not recorded which). The source is a man younger than 35 in good health. The CDR3 reads CASSLAQGGPDTQYF.